The clone carrying this TCR beta chain was picked up many times. From the PCR reads, TCRdb called clonotypes with MiXCR, one entry per CDR3 protein. Of some 11,000 distinct CDR3 sequences in the sample, approximately 26% were seen once. The data belong to a study of immune characterization of retroperitoneal liposarcoma. The CDR3 totals 12 residues. Germline V gives CDR1 SGHVS, CDR2 FQNEAQ. V lost 4 bases and J lost 6, with 10 bases in between. The receptor comes from a male donor with retroperitoneal liposarcoma. Sequencing used tumor tissue. The rearrangement links TRBV7-8 to TRBJ2-7, with a tentative D call TRBD2 (5 bases). CDR3 in DNA: TGTGCCAGCAGCTCATCCCGGGGCGAGCAGTACTTC. Encoded protein: CASSSSRGEQYF.